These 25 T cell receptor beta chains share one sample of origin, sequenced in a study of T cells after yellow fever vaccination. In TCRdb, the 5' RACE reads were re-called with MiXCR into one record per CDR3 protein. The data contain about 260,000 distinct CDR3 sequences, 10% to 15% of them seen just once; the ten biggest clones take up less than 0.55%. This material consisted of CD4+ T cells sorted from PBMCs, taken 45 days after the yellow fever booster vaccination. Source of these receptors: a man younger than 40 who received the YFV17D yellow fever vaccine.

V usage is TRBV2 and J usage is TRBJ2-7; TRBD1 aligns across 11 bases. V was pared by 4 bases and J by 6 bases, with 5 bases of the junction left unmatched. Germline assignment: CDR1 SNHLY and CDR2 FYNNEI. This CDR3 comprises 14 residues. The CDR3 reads CASSADRGLREQYF. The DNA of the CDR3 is TGTGCCAGCAGTGCGGACAGGGGGCTACGCGAGCAGTACTTC.

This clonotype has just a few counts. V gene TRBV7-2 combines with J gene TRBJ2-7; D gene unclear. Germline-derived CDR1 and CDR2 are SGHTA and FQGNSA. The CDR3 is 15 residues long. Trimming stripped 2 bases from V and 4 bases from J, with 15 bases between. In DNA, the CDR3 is TGTGCCAGCAGCTTAAACGGCCAGGTCGGTTACGAGCAGTACTTC. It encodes CASSLNGQVGYEQYF.

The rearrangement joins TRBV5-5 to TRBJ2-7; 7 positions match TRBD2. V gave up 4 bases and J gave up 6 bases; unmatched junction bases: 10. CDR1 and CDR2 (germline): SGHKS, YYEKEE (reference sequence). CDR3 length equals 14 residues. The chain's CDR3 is CASSGPSGALEQYF. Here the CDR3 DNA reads TGTGCCAGCAGCGGCCCCAGCGGGGCCCTCGAGCAGTACTTC.

DNA for the CDR3: TGTGCCAGCAGCTCCTCACGGGGCCAAGAGACCCAGTACTTC. Its translation is CASSSSRGQETQYF. This chain connects TRBV7-2 to TRBJ2-5; perhaps TRBD2 as D (5 bases). The germline gives CDR1 SGHTA, CDR2 FQGNSA. This CDR3 contains 14 residues. Trimming stripped 4 bases from V and 1 base from J, with 10 bases between.

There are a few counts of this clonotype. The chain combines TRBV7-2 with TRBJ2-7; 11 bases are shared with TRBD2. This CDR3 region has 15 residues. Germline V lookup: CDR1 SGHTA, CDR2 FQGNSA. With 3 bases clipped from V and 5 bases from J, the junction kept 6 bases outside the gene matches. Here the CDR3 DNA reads TGTGCCAGCAGCTTGGGTCCTAGCGGGAGGCACGAGCAGTACTTC. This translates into CASSLGPSGRHEQYF.

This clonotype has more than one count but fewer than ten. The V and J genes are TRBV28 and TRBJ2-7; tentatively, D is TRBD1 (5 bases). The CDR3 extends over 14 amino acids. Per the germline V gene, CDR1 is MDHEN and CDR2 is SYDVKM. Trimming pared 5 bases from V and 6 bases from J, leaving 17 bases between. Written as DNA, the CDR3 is TGTGCCAGCAGTGCACACAGGAACCCTGGCGAGCAGTACTTC. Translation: CASSAHRNPGEQYF.

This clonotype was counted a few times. CDR3 sequence (DNA): TGTGCCAGCAGCCCGATCCACGCGGGGACTGAAAAACTGTTTTTT. Residues: CASSPIHAGTEKLFF. This rearrangement joins TRBV28 to TRBJ1-4, with D perhaps matching TRBD1 (5 bases). Germline CDR1 is MDHEN and CDR2 is SYDVKM. V was pared by 6 bases and J by 7 bases, with 18 bases between. This CDR3 is 15 amino acids long.

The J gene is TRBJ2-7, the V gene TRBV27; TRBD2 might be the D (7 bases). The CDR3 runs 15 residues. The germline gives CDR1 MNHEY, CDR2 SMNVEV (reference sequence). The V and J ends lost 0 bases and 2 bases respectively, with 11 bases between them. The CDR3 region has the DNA TGTGCCAGCAGTTTATCTGGGGGGGCGACCTACGAGCAGTACTTC. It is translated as CASSLSGGATYEQYF.

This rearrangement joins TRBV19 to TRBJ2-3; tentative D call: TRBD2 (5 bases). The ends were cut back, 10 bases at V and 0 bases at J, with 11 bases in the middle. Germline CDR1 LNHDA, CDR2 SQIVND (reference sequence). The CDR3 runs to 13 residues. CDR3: CATEPGSTDTQYF. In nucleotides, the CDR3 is TGTGCCACAGAGCCGGGGAGCACAGATACGCAGTATTTT. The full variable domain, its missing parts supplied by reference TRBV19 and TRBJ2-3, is DGGITQSPKYLFRKEGQNVTLSCEQNLNHDAMYWYRQDPGQGLRLIYYSQIVNDFQKGDIAEGYSVSREKKESFPLTVTSAQKNPTAFYLCATEPGSTDTQYFGPGTRLTVL.

The CDR3: CASSYGGREETQYF. The CDR3 DNA is TGTGCCAGCAGTTACGGGGGCAGAGAAGAGACCCAGTACTTC. V and J are TRBV6-2 or TRBV6-3 and TRBJ2-5, with a possible D match to TRBD1 (6 bases). The CDR3 length is 14 residues. The V gene's germline CDR1 is MNHEY and CDR2 SVGEGT. V gave up 2 bases and J gave up 3 bases, with 10 bases separating them.

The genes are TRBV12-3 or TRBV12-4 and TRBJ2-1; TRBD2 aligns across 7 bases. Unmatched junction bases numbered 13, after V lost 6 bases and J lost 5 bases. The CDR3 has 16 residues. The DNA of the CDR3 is TGTGCCAGCAGAACCGCGGGAGCGACCGGTCACAATGAGCAGTTCTTC. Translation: CASRTAGATGHNEQFF.

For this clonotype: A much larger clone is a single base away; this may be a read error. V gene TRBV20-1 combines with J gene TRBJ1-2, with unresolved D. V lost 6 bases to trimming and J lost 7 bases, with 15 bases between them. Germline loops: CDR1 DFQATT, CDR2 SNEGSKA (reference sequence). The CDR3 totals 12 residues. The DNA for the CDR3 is TGCAGTGCCCCAGGAGGGTTGGGTGGCTACACCTTC. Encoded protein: CSAPGGLGGYTF.

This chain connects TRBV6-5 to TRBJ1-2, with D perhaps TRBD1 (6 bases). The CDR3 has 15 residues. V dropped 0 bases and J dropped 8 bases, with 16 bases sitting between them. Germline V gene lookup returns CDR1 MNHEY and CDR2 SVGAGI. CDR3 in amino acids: CASSYSEGVREGYTF. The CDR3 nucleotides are TGTGCCAGCAGTTACTCGGAGGGGGTCAGAGAAGGCTACACCTTC.

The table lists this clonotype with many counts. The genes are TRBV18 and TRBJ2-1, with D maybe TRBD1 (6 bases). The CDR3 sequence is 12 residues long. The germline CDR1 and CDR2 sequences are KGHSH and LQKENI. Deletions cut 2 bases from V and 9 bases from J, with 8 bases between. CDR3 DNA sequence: TGTGCCAGCTCACCAAGGGACACTGAGCAGTTCTTC. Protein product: CASSPRDTEQFF.

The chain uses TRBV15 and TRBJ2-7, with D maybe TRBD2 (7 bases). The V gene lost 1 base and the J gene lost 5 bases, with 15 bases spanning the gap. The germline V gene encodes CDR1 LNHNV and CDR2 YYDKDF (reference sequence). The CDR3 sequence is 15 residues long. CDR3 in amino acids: CATSRALGGGHEQYF. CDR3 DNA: TGTGCCACCAGCAGAGCCTTAGGGGGGGGCCACGAGCAGTACTTC.

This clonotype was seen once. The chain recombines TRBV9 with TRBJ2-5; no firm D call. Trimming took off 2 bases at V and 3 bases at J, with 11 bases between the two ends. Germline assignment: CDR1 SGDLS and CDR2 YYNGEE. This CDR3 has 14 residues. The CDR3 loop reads CASSVSGVKETQYF. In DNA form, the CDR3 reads TGTGCCAGCAGCGTCTCTGGAGTCAAAGAGACCCAGTACTTC.

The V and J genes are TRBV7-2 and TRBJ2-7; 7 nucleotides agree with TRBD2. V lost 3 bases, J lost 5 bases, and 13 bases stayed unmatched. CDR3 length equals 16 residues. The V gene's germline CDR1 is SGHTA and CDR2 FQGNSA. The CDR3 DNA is TGTGCCAGCAGCTTCGATAGCGGGCGGGAGTTCAACGAGCAGTACTTC. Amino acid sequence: CASSFDSGREFNEQYF.

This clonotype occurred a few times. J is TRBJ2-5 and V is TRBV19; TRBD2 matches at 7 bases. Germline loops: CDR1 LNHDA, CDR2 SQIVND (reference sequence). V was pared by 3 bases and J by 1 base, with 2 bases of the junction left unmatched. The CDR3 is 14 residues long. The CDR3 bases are TGTGCCAGTAGTATGGGCGGGAGCCAAGAGACCCAGTACTTC. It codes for CASSMGGSQETQYF.

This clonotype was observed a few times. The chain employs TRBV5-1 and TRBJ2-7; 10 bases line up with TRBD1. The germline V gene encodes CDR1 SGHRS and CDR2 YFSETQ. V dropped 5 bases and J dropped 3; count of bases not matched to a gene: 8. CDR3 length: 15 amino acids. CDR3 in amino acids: CASSSRDRGIYEQYF. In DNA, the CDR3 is TGCGCCAGCAGTTCCCGGGACAGGGGTATCTACGAGCAGTACTTC.

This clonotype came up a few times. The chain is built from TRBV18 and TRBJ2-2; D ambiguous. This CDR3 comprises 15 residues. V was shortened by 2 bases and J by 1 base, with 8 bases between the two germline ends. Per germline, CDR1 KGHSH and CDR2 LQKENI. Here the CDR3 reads CASSPLAENTGELFF. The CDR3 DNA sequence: TGTGCCAGCTCACCATTGGCGGAGAACACCGGGGAGCTGTTTTTT.

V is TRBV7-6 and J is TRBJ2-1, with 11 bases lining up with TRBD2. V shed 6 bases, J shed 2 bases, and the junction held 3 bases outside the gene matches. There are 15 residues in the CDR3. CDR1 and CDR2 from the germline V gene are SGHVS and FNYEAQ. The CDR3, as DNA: TGTGCCAGCAGACCGACTAGCGGGACCTACAATGAGCAGTTCTTC. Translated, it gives CASRPTSGTYNEQFF.

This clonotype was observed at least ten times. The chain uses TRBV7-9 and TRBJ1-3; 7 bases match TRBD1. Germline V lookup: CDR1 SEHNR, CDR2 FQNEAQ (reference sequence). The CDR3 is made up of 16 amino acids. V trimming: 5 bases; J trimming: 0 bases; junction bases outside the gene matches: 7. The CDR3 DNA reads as TGTGCCAGCAGCCGATTCACAGGGGACTCTGGAAACACCATATATTTT. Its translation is CASSRFTGDSGNTIYF.

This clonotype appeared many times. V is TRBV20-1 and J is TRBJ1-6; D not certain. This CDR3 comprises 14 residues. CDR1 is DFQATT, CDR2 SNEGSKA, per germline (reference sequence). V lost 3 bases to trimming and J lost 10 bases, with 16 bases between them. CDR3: CSARTQLLVSPLHF. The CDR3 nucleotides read TGCAGTGCTAGGACCCAGTTGTTAGTGTCACCCCTCCACTTT.

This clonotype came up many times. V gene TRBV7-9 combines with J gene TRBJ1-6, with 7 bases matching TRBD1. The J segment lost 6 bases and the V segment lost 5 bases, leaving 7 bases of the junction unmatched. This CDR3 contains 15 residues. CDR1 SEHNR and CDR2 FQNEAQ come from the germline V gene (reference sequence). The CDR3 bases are TGTGCCAGCAGCCCGATGGGACAGCCTAATTCACCCCTCCACTTT. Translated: CASSPMGQPNSPLHF.

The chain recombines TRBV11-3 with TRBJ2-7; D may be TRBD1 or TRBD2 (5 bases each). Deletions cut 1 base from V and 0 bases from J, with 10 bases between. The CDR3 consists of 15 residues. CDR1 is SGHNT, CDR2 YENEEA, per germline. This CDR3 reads CASSLGGEPSYEQYF. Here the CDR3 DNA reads TGTGCCAGCAGCTTAGGAGGGGAGCCCTCCTACGAGCAGTACTTC.